Reported below is one T cell receptor beta chain. This entry is derived from a study of blood T cells in healthy people across ages. Using a J-beta primer mix together with a sample-barcoded 5' primer, a second PCR was run for roughly 7 to 11 cycles. TCRdb recomputed calls from the 5' RACE reads with MiXCR, one row per CDR3 protein. Of fewer than 600,000 distinct CDR3 sequences listed, about 27% are singletons. The CDR3 is made up of 16 amino acids. Germline CDR1 and CDR2: KGHSH and LQKENI. Trimming removed 6 bases from V and 1 base from J; junction bases left unmatched: 6. This sample also appeared in a second study, on T cells of mothers and their children. That paper adds: Sample barcodes and 2-4 random nucleotides were added by the M1S primer of the second PCR.

The chain combines TRBV18 with TRBJ1-6; 7 nucleotides align to TRBD1. Sequenced: blood. The TCR sequence derives from a boy aged 2 to 10 in good health. This CDR3 reads CASSLTGESYNSPLHF. The DNA for the CDR3 is TGTGCCAGCTCGCTCACAGGGGAATCCTATAATTCACCCCTCCACTTT.